The TCR beta chain under discussion was sequenced for a study of cytomegalovirus exposure and HLA in healthy donors (dated by TCRdb to the late 2010s). For the wider study: In an earlier analysis of approximately 500 of the donors, approximately 300 Gb of sequence data and 90 million to 130 million unique TCR beta sequences from 150 million to 200 million T cells were reported. Rather than drawing on any new phenotypic data, the later analysis identified candidate immune exposures from TCR beta sequences and the way those sequences occurred across donors. Roughly 290 gigabases of sequencing data and 70 million to 95 million unique TCR sequences made up an early release that covered 640 HLA-typed donors. Every discovery cohort repertoire had been produced on one sequencing platform. In a later genetic analysis, genome-wide SNP genotypes for about 65% of the roughly 670 donors were used, and that subset was treated as a discovery cohort. The study combined high-throughput TCR immunosequencing, statistical association of individual TCRs with disease status, and machine learning to predict cytomegalovirus infection status. Among the approximately 430 genotyped donors, about 85% belonged to the genetic ancestry cluster associated with self-reported Caucasian donors. The study profiled the T cell repertoires of hundreds of subjects by immunosequencing and related them to cytomegalovirus serostatus. HLA typing covered class I and class II loci at four-digit resolution. Along with the roughly 700-subject first cohort, a separate validation cohort of about 110 different subjects was used. A later analysis re-analyzed previously published TCR beta repertoires from 650 to 800 donors and added high-resolution HLA genotyping to study TCR occurrence patterns. To decide whether each TCR beta V gene segment behaved as functional or pseudogenic, an earlier analysis of over 500 of the donors relied on high-throughput TCR beta sequencing. The number of typed donors differed by locus: roughly 620-630 for A, B, C, DRB1 and DQB1; 522 for DQA1; approximately 610 for DPA1; and around 450 for DPB1. Donor age, sex, ethnicity and CMV serostatus were compiled alongside the repertoire data. The aim of the study was to test whether cataloging public T cell receptors could identify signatures of past pathogen exposure. On average, over 200,000 unique TCR beta nucleotide sequences were sequenced per donor among 398 genotyped donors of the cohort, with about 17% of those sequences being non-productive. Roughly five DR-DQ haplotypes were handled as single units for association and clustering, since linkage in the cohort was strong. The paper's findings and limits, for the study overall: Most CMV-associated TCR beta chains appeared to be HLA-restricted in a later analysis, and the HLA associations seemed to be driven largely by CMV exposure. The earlier analysis of around 600 of the donors excluded around 17 rarely observed V segments, including chromosome 9 orphons, because counts were too low. A later genetic analysis reported fewer N-insertions in productive TCRs among donors in an Asian-associated ancestry cluster than the approximately 670-donor mean. HLA typing was unavailable for some donors at each locus, so association tests used only the typed subset. An association between a missense DCLRE1C variant and V-gene and J-gene trimming of TCR beta chains was found in a later genetic analysis and replicated in an independent cohort. A later analysis reported that several top co-occurrence clusters appeared linked to parvovirus B19, influenza, CMV and Epstein-Barr virus. A later analysis found that TCR association rates varied across HLA loci, with DRB1 alleles showing the most associated TCRs and HLA-C alleles the fewest. In vitro tests confirmed that a few of the cytomegalovirus-associated TCR beta chains recognize cytomegalovirus antigens. Across donors, most TCR sequences were observed very rarely, whereas some public TCRs were present in many individuals. The classifier was reported to diagnose cytomegalovirus status with high specificity and sensitivity in both the original cohort and the validation cohort. In a later analysis, HLA-associated TCR beta chains were found to be more clonally expanded and to have lower generation probabilities than equally common non-associated chains. For the cohort, immune exposure information was limited to CMV serostatus. Linkage disequilibrium might explain the correlated functional status among segregating V segments, but an unknown experimental factor could not be ruled out. Some IMGT-functional V segments, including TRBV6-2 and TRBV6-3, could not be distinguished by the 87-base-pair reads and were therefore excluded. The sequencing pipeline was judged likely to have produced a cluster of highly shared sequence variants as a technical artifact. When HLA alleles, especially DR and DQ, strongly co-occurred, TCR associations were difficult to assign to individual alleles. The study gave a list of over 150 TCR beta chains associated with cytomegalovirus. Presence/absence analyses assumed roughly uniform sequencing depth across donors, an assumption that may not hold. The cohort was sequenced for TCR beta chains only, and without alpha or paired-chain data the features that could be detected were limited. At a false discovery rate of 0.05, a later analysis linked under 20,000 TCR beta sequences to specific HLA alleles. The authors suggested that the approach could potentially be extended to other disease states and immunological phenotypes. A further reported finding was that TCR beta sequences accurately predicted the HLA-A and HLA-B alleles for most subjects in the first cohort. In an earlier analysis of approximately 590 of the donors, most TCR beta V segments were observed in productive rearrangements about 87% or about 30% of the time, broadly matching IMGT annotations.

The cohort comprised some 680 healthy bone marrow donors. At the time of sampling, all cohort members were nominally healthy, though unrecorded immune exposures were likely present. The donor tested CMV seropositive, placing the donor among the approximately 310 seropositive members of the cohort. Each donor provided a peripheral blood sample, and peripheral blood mononuclear cells were used for TCR beta sequencing. The Qiagen DNeasy Blood Extraction Kit was used to extract genomic DNA from the blood cell samples. Germline trimming: 4 bases from V, 5 bases from J; junction bases outside gene matches: 4. The CDR3 spans 13 residues, from the cysteine through the phenylalanine. Only the CDR3 region is kept as DNA, spanning 39 bases read in frame from base 1. Per the germline V gene, MNHEY is the CDR1 and SVGAGI is the CDR2. Details on this clone: The antigen it binds to is not known. No qualities accompany the bases; no much larger clone lies one base away.

Library preparation employed the immunoSEQ multiplex PCR assay. The multiplex PCR relied on a mix of 60 forward primers for TCR Vbeta segments and 13 reverse primers for TCR Jbeta segments. A multiplex PCR assay on genomic DNA amplified the CDR3 region of rearranged TCR beta genes. The Illumina HiSeq System was used to sequence the amplified TCR beta libraries as 87-base-pair reads. As for the authors' bioinformatics: In a later analysis, some 80 million unique TCR beta chains were counted across the roughly 700 repertoires, and approximately 11 million of these chains were shared by at least two donors. To remove PCR and sequencing errors, raw reads were error-corrected and collapsed into unique sequences using a nearest-neighbor algorithm that merged closely related sequences. V, D and J gene segments were assigned by aligning CDR3 sequences to IMGT reference sequences. For a sequence to be retained, a match of at least six nucleotides was required to both a V gene segment and a J gene segment. Rearrangements were called productive when the CDR3 lacked stop codons and stayed in frame with V and J; all others were non-productive. Following IMGT convention, CDR3 was defined as the stretch from the second conserved V-encoded cysteine to the conserved J-encoded phenylalanine. The earlier analysis of 587 of the donors excluded any sequence lacking an unambiguous match to a single V gene segment. An earlier analysis of several hundred of the donors classified V segments as functional when productive rearrangements were above 56.7% and as segregating when the standard deviation between donors was above 5%. A statistical classification framework was developed to diagnose cytomegalovirus status using the catalog of TCR beta chain sequences. In a later analysis, TCR nucleotide sequences were compared against IMGT/GENE-DB human TR gene sequences so that V and J genes could be assigned. A later analysis assigned CDR3 sequences and most-parsimonious VDJ recombination scenarios with the TCRdist pipeline. In a later analysis, each TCR beta chain was defined by its CDR3 amino acid sequence together with its V-gene family, and reads without a unique V-gene family were excluded. To address suspected cross-contamination and a sequencing artifact, a later analysis removed a few hundred highly shared, low-generation-probability nucleotide sequences. In a later analysis, a clonal expansion index for each public chain was calculated from normalized within-repertoire ranks of inferred template counts. A later analysis computed generation probabilities with a VDJ recombination model fitted to out-of-frame rearrangements, and checked the results against IGoR. A later analysis scored TCR-TCR, TCR-HLA and TCR-CMV co-occurrence with hypergeometric tests, applying a repertoire-size bias correction to TCR pairs. To estimate false discovery rates, a later analysis permuted the HLA or CMV assignments 20 times. In a later analysis, co-occurring TCRs were grouped with DBSCAN, and TCRdist sequence similarity was added when clustering was performed within HLA-allele-positive subsets. Repertoires with fewer than 30,000 or more than 120,000 public chains were left out of co-occurrence clustering, as were four to six repertoires with anomalous nucleotide sharing. TCRdb mirrors the immuneACCESS table, restricted to in-frame sequences. Some clones are absent from its copies; in checked studies, under half trace to an unresolved V gene, and the reason for the others is unknown. V and J calls and clone size are as listed in that table; D and trimming were resolved from the DNA. Recorded for this sample are some 200,000 clones; around 64% of them occurred a single time. The ten biggest clones cover roughly 2.5% of the sample.

The sequence links TRBV6-5 to TRBJ1-1; 7 bases in the junction line up with TRBD1. The sequence came from a man between 35 and 55 years old in good health and CMV-seropositive. Sequenced input: PBMCs. CDR3 sequence: CASSSAGGTEAFF. The DNA reads TGTGCCAGCAGTTCGGCAGGGGGAACTGAAGCTTTCTTT.